Below are 30 T cell receptor beta chains sequenced from a single sample in a study of T cell responses to AZD1222 COVID-19 vaccine. TCRdb's copy holds only in-frame clones and misses some; the assay was immunoSEQ multiplex PCR. The table includes 150,000 to 200,000 clones, about nine tenths detected once. This specimen consisted of peripheral blood, obtained 28 days after the second AZD1222 dose. The receptors originated from an adult who received the AZD1222 COVID-19 vaccine.

This chain uses TRBV3-1 (or the pseudogene TRBV3-2) with TRBJ2-2; TRBD2 matches 7 bases. Germline V CDR1 and CDR2: LGHDT, YNNKEL (reference sequence). This CDR3 has 14 residues. J lost 5 bases, V lost 4 bases, and 4 bases had no gene match. CDR3 DNA: TGTGCCAGCAGCCTCTGTAGCGGGACCGGGGAGCTGTTTTTT. Protein: CASSLCSGTGELFF.

In its sample, this clone was seen a few times. This rearrangement joins TRBV7-2 to TRBJ2-3, with 16 bases aligning to TRBD2. Looked up from germline, CDR1 is SGHTA and CDR2 is FQGNSA. Losses at the gene ends were 1 base for V and 7 bases for J; bases not matched to a gene: 11. The CDR3 is made up of 19 amino acids. The CDR3 DNA follows: TGTGCCAGCAGCTTAGGGCCGGGACTAGCGGGAGGGGAAGAGAATACGCAGTATTTT. Encoded protein: CASSLGPGLAGGEENTQYF. Variable domain in full (rest from reference TRBV7-2 and TRBJ2-3): GAGVSQSPSNKVTEKGKDVELRCDPISGHTALYWYRQSLGQGLEFLIYFQGNSAPDKSGLPSDRFSAERTGGSVSTLTIQRTQQEDSAVYLCASSLGPGLAGGEENTQYFGPGTRLTVL.

The CDR3 DNA reads TGTGCCAGCAGCGTACCTGGAGGAAACACCATATATTTT. Translated, it gives CASSVPGGNTIYF. The chain employs TRBV9 and TRBJ1-3; no reliable D call. Trimming pared 1 base from V and 4 bases from J, leaving 6 bases between. CDR1 and CDR2 from the germline V gene are SGDLS and YYNGEE. This CDR3 spans 13 amino acids.

This clone was seen a few times. Other nucleotide sequences from this sample produce the same CDR3. The CDR3 DNA reads TGTGCCAGCAGACGGGACAGCTACAATGAGCAGTTCTTC. This gives the protein CASRRDSYNEQFF. The chain is built from TRBV5-4 and TRBJ2-1, with 7 bases identical to TRBD1. This CDR3 spans 13 amino acids. Trimming removed 5 bases from V and 3 bases from J; junction bases left unmatched: 2. Germline CDR1 SGHNT, CDR2 YYREEE (reference sequence).

The chain employs TRBV6-5 and TRBJ1-2, with unresolved D. The CDR3 runs 15 residues. Trimming pared 5 bases from V and 0 bases from J, leaving 13 bases between. From germline, CDR1 is MNHEY and CDR2 SVGAGI. CDR3: CASSPRWAANYGYTF. The CDR3 nucleotides are TGTGCCAGCAGTCCTCGGTGGGCAGCTAACTATGGCTACACCTTC.

Notes on this clone: Other nucleotide sequences from this sample produce the same CDR3. The rearrangement links TRBV6-5 to TRBJ1-3, with 8 bases lining up with TRBD1. The CDR3 consists of 15 residues. CDR1 is MNHEY and CDR2 is SVGAGI in the germline V gene. V lost 6 bases and J lost 0; bases outside the gene matches: 4. The CDR3 nucleotides read TGTGCCAGCAGCTCAGGGGGCGCCTCTGGAAACACCATATATTTT. Protein product: CASSSGGASGNTIYF.

V gene TRBV5-1 combines with J gene TRBJ2-7; TRBD2 is a possible D gene (5 bases). V was shortened by 4 bases and J by 6 bases, with 14 bases between the two germline ends. The CDR3 covers 13 residues. Germline-derived CDR1 and CDR2 are SGHRS and YFSETQ. Here the CDR3 reads CASSRPVEVEQYF. DNA for the CDR3: TGCGCCAGCAGCCGACCCGTGGAGGTCGAGCAGTACTTC. The variable domain in full, completed from reference TRBV5-1 and TRBJ2-7, reads KAGVTQTPRYLIKTRGQQVTLSCSPISGHRSVSWYQQTPGQGLQFLFEYFSETQRNKGNFPGRFSGRQFSNSRSEMNVSTLELGDSALYLCASSRPVEVEQYFGPGTRLTVT.

Only one count was recorded for this clone. As DNA, the CDR3 is TGTGCCAGCAGCTTAAACGGGCCAAGGGCTGAAGCTTTCTTT. Protein: CASSLNGPRAEAFF. The chain uses TRBV7-2 and TRBJ1-1; D remains ambiguous. Germline values: CDR1 SGHTA, CDR2 FQGNSA. Trimming left V 2 bases short and J 6 bases short, with 13 bases between. The CDR3 covers 14 residues.

This clone has just one count. The chain has TRBV2 and TRBJ2-1; a possible D gene is TRBD1 (6 bases). The CDR3 extends over 17 amino acids. V was shortened by 2 bases and J by 0 bases, with 14 bases between the two germline ends. The V gene's germline CDR1 is SNHLY and CDR2 FYNNEI. This chain's CDR3 is CASSERSGDSSYNEQFF. The CDR3 DNA reads as TGTGCCAGCAGTGAACGTTCAGGGGATAGCTCCTACAATGAGCAGTTCTTC.

The chain has TRBV6-5 and TRBJ2-7; D remains ambiguous. The germline CDR1 and CDR2 sequences are MNHEY and SVGAGI. The CDR3 length is 13 residues. Trimming stripped 0 bases from V and 4 bases from J, with 7 bases between. CDR3: CASSYSNLYEQYF. The CDR3 nucleotides are TGTGCCAGCAGTTACTCGAATCTTTACGAGCAGTACTTC.

Written as DNA, the CDR3 is TGTGCCAGCAGCTTATCGCTAGCGGTCGACGAGCAGTACTTC. Amino acids: CASSLSLAVDEQYF. V usage is TRBV7-2 and J usage is TRBJ2-7, with 7 nucleotides matching TRBD2. Germline loops: CDR1 SGHTA, CDR2 FQGNSA. CDR3 size: 14 residues. Trimming at V came to 2 bases and at J to 5 bases, leaving 6 bases not matched to a gene.

This chain connects TRBV9 to TRBJ2-3; TRBD2 matches 13 bases. CDR3 length equals 19 residues. V trimming: 2 bases; J trimming: 2 bases; junction bases outside the gene matches: 11. Looked up from germline, CDR1 is SGDLS and CDR2 is YYNGEE. The CDR3 region has the DNA TGTGCCAGCAGCGTGGCCACCGGACTAGCGGGGGAGAACACAGATACGCAGTATTTT. Its protein is CASSVATGLAGENTDTQYF. Combining the CDR3 with reference TRBV9 and TRBJ2-3 gives the whole variable domain DSGVTQTPKHLITATGQRVTLRCSPRSGDLSVYWYQQSLDQGLQFLIQYYNGEERAKGNILERFSAQQFPDLHSELNLSSLELGDSALYFCASSVATGLAGENTDTQYFGPGTRLTVL.

The V gene is TRBV19, the J gene TRBJ1-1, with TRBD1 as a possible D gene (5 bases). CDR1 LNHDA and CDR2 SQIVND come from the germline V gene (reference sequence). This CDR3 has 14 amino acids. V lost 3 bases and J lost 1, with 9 bases in between. The CDR3 DNA reads TGTGCCAGTAGTATCCCAGGGAAGAACACTGAAGCTTTCTTT. Translated, it gives CASSIPGKNTEAFF.

The V call is TRBV28, the J call TRBJ1-4, with 8 bases identical to TRBD1. Trimming took 6 bases from V and 4 from J; bases not matched to a gene: 1. This CDR3 region has 13 residues. Germline V gene lookup returns CDR1 MDHEN and CDR2 SYDVKM. CDR3 coding DNA: TGTGCCAGCAGACAGGGGGTTAATGAAAAACTGTTTTTT. It codes for CASRQGVNEKLFF.

V and J are TRBV27 and TRBJ1-2, with 9 bases that match TRBD1. The J segment lost 3 bases and the V segment lost 3 bases, leaving 5 bases of the junction unmatched. The CDR3 runs to 15 residues. The V gene's germline CDR1 is MNHEY and CDR2 SMNVEV (reference sequence). This chain's CDR3 is CASSFGTGMDYGYTF. DNA of the CDR3: TGTGCCAGCAGTTTCGGGACAGGGATGGACTATGGCTACACCTTC.

This clone was counted a single time. This chain connects TRBV6-4 to TRBJ1-4; D is unclear. The germline gives CDR1 MRHNA, CDR2 SNTAGT. V was cut by 5 bases and J by 7 bases, with 11 bases left in between. The CDR3 runs 13 residues. In nucleotides, the CDR3 is TGTGCCAGCAGTCGAGGGATGGGTGAAAAACTGTTTTTT. The encoded protein is CASSRGMGEKLFF.

The chain joins TRBV30 to TRBJ2-7; weak D call: TRBD1 (5 bases). Trimming took 3 bases from V and 7 from J, leaving 10 bases between them. The CDR3 is made up of 11 amino acids. Germline-derived CDR1 and CDR2 are GTSNPN and SVGIG (reference sequence). DNA for the CDR3: TGTGCCTGGAGCCTAGACAGAGAGCAGTACTTC. It yields the protein CAWSLDREQYF.

This chain connects TRBV28 to TRBJ1-5; 8 bases fit TRBD1. Germline lookup yields CDR1 MDHEN and CDR2 SYDVKM. The CDR3 length is 15 residues. The trim removed 4 bases at V and 3 bases at J, leaving 5 bases unmatched. CDR3 amino acids: CASSSPQGDNQPQHF. In nucleotides, the CDR3 is TGTGCCAGCAGTTCCCCACAGGGGGACAATCAGCCCCAGCATTTT.

The rearrangement joins TRBV4-2 to TRBJ2-5; the match to TRBD2 covers 12 bases. CDR1 is LGHNA and CDR2 is YNFKEQ in the germline V gene. The CDR3 runs 18 residues. The ends lost 0 bases at V and 2 bases at J; junction bases unmatched: 7. In nucleotides, the CDR3 is TGTGCCAGCAGCCAAGAGGGACTAGCGGGTGGGGTACAAGAGACCCAGTACTTC. Translating gives CASSQEGLAGGVQETQYF.

This rearrangement joins TRBV6-1 to TRBJ1-2, with 7 bases that match TRBD1. Germline-derived CDR1 and CDR2 are MNHNS and SASEGT. J lost 2 bases, V lost 6 bases, and 6 bases had no gene match. The CDR3 covers 14 residues. The CDR3 DNA reads as TGTGCCAGCAGAACCCGACAGGGCAACTATGGCTACACCTTC. Protein product: CASRTRQGNYGYTF.

The count of this clone is one. At one end the junction does not follow the germline gene, possibly because of a read error. The rearrangement joins TRBV7-9 to TRBJ2-7, with D uncertain. The CDR3 loop spans 14 amino acids. Germline values: CDR1 SEHNR, CDR2 FQNEAQ (reference sequence). DNA for the CDR3: TGTGCCAGCAGCTCGGCCCTGGCTCTCTACGGGCAGTACTTC. This encodes CASSSALALYGQYF.

V gene TRBV6-2 or TRBV6-3 combines with J gene TRBJ2-3; D gene uncertain. CDR3 size: 15 residues. The V and J ends lost 0 bases and 0 bases respectively, with 7 bases between them. Per the germline V gene, CDR1 is MNHEY and CDR2 is SVGEGT. As DNA, the CDR3 is TGTGCCAGCAGTTACTCCGGCTTGAGCACAGATACGCAGTATTTT. Translating it yields CASSYSGLSTDTQYF.

J is TRBJ1-5 and V is TRBV28; D possibly corresponds to TRBD1 (5 bases). Germline-derived CDR1 and CDR2 are MDHEN and SYDVKM. V was shortened by 3 bases and J by 3 bases, with 12 bases between the two germline ends. The CDR3 totals 15 residues. The CDR3 bases are TGTGCCAGCAGTTTTGGTGTCAGGGACAATCAGCCCCAGCATTTT. Residues: CASSFGVRDNQPQHF. The variable domain in full, completed from reference TRBV28 and TRBJ1-5, reads DVKVTQSSRYLVKRTGEKVFLECVQDMDHENMFWYRQDPGLGLRLIYFSYDVKMKEKGDIPEGYSVSREKKERFSLILESASTNQTSMYLCASSFGVRDNQPQHFGDGTRLSIL.

The chain links TRBV2 to TRBJ1-4; D not resolved. CDR3 length equals 13 residues. Germline values: CDR1 SNHLY, CDR2 FYNNEI. V was pared by 8 bases and J by 4 bases, with 11 bases between. In nucleotides, the CDR3 is TGTGCCAGCTTTCGGACCTTTAATGAAAAACTGTTTTTT. This sequence encodes CASFRTFNEKLFF. Full variable domain (rest looked up from reference TRBV2 and TRBJ1-4): EPEVTQTPSHQVTQMGQEVILRCVPISNHLYFYWYRQILGQKVEFLVSFYNNEISEKSEIFDDQFSVERPDGSNFTLKIRSTKLEDSAMYFCASFRTFNEKLFFGSGTQLSVL.

The V gene is TRBV3-1 (or the pseudogene TRBV3-2), the J gene TRBJ2-5; 8 bases map to TRBD1. Per germline, CDR1 LGHDT and CDR2 YNNKEL (reference sequence). The CDR3 consists of 16 residues. J lost 5 bases, V lost 6 bases, and 14 bases had no gene match. This CDR3 is CASSYYRGEKFETQYF. The CDR3 nucleotides are TGTGCCAGCAGTTATTACAGGGGGGAGAAGTTCGAGACCCAGTACTTC.

V and J are TRBV7-8 and TRBJ2-5; possibly TRBD2 for D (7 bases). Per germline, CDR1 SGHVS and CDR2 FQNEAQ. Trimming pared 5 bases from V and 4 bases from J, leaving 14 bases between. The CDR3 covers 14 residues. CDR3 sequence reads: CASSRRGRGETQYF. CDR3 nucleotide sequence: TGTGCCAGCAGCCGGAGGGGGAGGGGAGAGACCCAGTACTTC.

The chain links TRBV27 to TRBJ1-4, with D maybe TRBD1 (6 bases). The CDR3 length is 17 residues. Germline assignment: CDR1 MNHEY and CDR2 SMNVEV (reference sequence). The ends were cut back, 0 bases at V and 7 bases at J, with 18 bases in the middle. This chain's CDR3 is CASSLSPTGARGEKLFF. For the CDR3, the DNA is TGTGCCAGCAGTTTATCGCCTACGGGGGCGAGGGGTGAAAAACTGTTTTTT. The full variable domain, in which reference TRBV27 and TRBJ1-4 provide the parts outside the CDR3, is EAQVTQNPRYLITVTGKKLTVTCSQNMNHEYMSWYRQDPGLGLRQIYYSMNVEVTDKGDVPEGYKVSRKEKRNFPLILESPSPNQTSLYFCASSLSPTGARGEKLFFGSGTQLSVL.

The V and J genes are TRBV3-1 (or the pseudogene TRBV3-2) and TRBJ2-5; possible D gene TRBD2, 7 bases. V gave up 1 base and J gave up 5 bases, with 20 bases separating them. Germline V gene data show CDR1 as LGHDT and CDR2 as YNNKEL (reference sequence). This CDR3 has 17 residues. The CDR3 sequence is CASSQGGLAVPRETQYF. The CDR3 DNA sequence: TGTGCCAGCAGCCAAGGGGGGCTAGCGGTCCCGAGGGAGACCCAGTACTTC.

In this sample, this clone turned up many times. The rearrangement joins TRBV7-9 to TRBJ2-6; the D call may be TRBD1 or TRBD2 (5 bases each). Germline CDR1 reads SEHNR; CDR2 reads FQNEAQ (reference sequence). The ends were cut back, 3 bases at V and 2 bases at J, with 14 bases in the middle. CDR3 size: 17 residues. Here the CDR3 DNA reads TGTGCCAGCAGCTTTTCTGGTTTGGGGGCTGGGGCCAACGTCCTGACTTTC. It is translated as CASSFSGLGAGANVLTF. The variable domain in full, completed from reference TRBV7-9 and TRBJ2-6, reads DTGVSQNPRHKITKRGQNVTFRCDPISEHNRLYWYRQTLGQGPEFLTYFQNEAQLEKSRLLSDRFSAERPKGSFSTLEIQRTEQGDSAMYLCASSFSGLGAGANVLTFGAGSRLTVL.

The rearrangement uses TRBV6-2 or TRBV6-3 and TRBJ1-5, with no clear D. CDR3 length equals 15 residues. The V gene's germline CDR1 is MNHEY and CDR2 SVGEGT. V lost 4 bases, J lost 1 base, and 11 bases lay in between. The DNA for the CDR3 is TGTGCCAGCAGTTTCACCAGTGGGAGCAATCAGCCCCAGCATTTT. Its protein is CASSFTSGSNQPQHF.